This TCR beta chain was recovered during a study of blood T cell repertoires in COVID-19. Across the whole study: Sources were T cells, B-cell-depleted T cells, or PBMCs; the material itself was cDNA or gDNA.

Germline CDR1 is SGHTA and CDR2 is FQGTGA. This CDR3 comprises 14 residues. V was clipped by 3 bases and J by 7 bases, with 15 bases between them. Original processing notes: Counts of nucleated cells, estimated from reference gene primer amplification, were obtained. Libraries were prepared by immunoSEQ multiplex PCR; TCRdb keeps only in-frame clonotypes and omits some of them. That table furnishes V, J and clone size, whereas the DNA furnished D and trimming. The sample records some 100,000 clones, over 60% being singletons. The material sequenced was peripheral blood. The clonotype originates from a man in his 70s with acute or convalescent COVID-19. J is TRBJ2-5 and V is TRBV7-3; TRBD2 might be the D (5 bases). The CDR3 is CASSFSRAEGTQYF. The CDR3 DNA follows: TGTGCCAGCAGCTTCTCGCGGGCCGAAGGGACCCAGTACTTC.